This T cell receptor beta chain came from a study of cytomegalovirus exposure and HLA in healthy donors. PCR employed 60 Vbeta and 13 Jbeta primers. Sequencing used immunoSEQ multiplex PCR; TCRdb keeps in-frame clones, though not all of them. The sample records about 250,000 clones, roughly 73% being singletons. The V gene lost 1 base and the J gene lost 2 bases, with 5 bases spanning the gap. The CDR3 covers 14 residues. Germline assignment: CDR1 SEHNR and CDR2 FQNEAQ (reference sequence). The receptor comes from a boy between 5 and 17 years old in good health and CMV-seronegative. The sequencing sample was made of PBMCs. The rearrangement uses TRBV7-9 and TRBJ2-2; D is uncertain. CDR3 bases: TGTGCCAGCAGCTTAGGTACTAACACCGGGGAGCTGTTTTTT. Residues: CASSLGTNTGELFF.